A selection of T cell receptor beta chains follows, all from one sample in a study of blood T cell repertoires in COVID-19. Assay: immunoSEQ multiplex PCR; the TCRdb copy retains only in-frame clones and omits some. The data hold roughly 200,000 clones, with 81% observed a single time. Sequencing was carried out using peripheral blood. The receptors come from a woman between 40 and 50 years old with COVID-19, enrolled during active disease. Both conserved end residues are part of each CDR3. The order of the fields is J gene, D gene, V gene, CDR3 protein. A D gene is named only where the DNA matches it firmly.

TRBJ1-5	-	TRBV2	CASSQGNQPQHF
TRBJ1-2	TRBD1	TRBV5-6	CASSVGQGWGYTF
TRBJ1-4	TRBD1	TRBV5-1	CASSLAAGGNEKLFF
TRBJ2-7	-	TRBV7-3	CASSLGAGSSYEQYF
TRBJ1-2	-	TRBV12-3/TRBV12-4	CASTNGRSHTF
TRBJ2-2	TRBD1	TRBV4-2	CASSRDRGTSELFF
TRBJ2-4	-	TRBV15	CATSPEGGLAKNIQYF
TRBJ2-1	TRBD1	TRBV18	CASSPGTDSKNEQFF
TRBJ2-1	TRBD1	TRBV10-2	CASSESAGQAYNEQFF
TRBJ2-2	TRBD2	TRBV6-2/TRBV6-3	CASSHRGLAGANTGELFF
TRBJ1-1	TRBD1	TRBV19	CASSIDWGQANEAFF
TRBJ2-3	-	TRBV28	CASSFAPGDTDTQYF
TRBJ1-1	-	TRBV7-8	CASSFRTENTEAFF
TRBJ1-5	TRBD1	TRBV19	CASSTQGQGGQPQHF
TRBJ2-4	TRBD2	TRBV2	CASRDKAGMGVIQYF
TRBJ1-3	TRBD1	TRBV27	CASRGDSGSGNTIYF
TRBJ1-5	TRBD1	TRBV5-5	CASSLGTGVNNQPQHF
TRBJ2-7	-	TRBV7-8	CASSLDAGVASYEQYF
TRBJ2-4	TRBD1	TRBV23-1	CASSHRDRVNRYF
TRBJ1-1	-	TRBV19	CASNPQGSNTEAFF
TRBJ1-1	TRBD1	TRBV19	CASSGTDLMNTEAFF
TRBJ2-3	TRBD2	TRBV7-8	CASSMGLAGGISTDTQYF
TRBJ1-1	-	TRBV5-4	CASSQRGGIIAEAFF
TRBJ2-2	-	TRBV3-1/TRBV3-2	CASSQGRGTGELFF
TRBJ1-4	-	TRBV7-9	CASSLVQEKLFF
TRBJ2-2	-	TRBV18	CASSPTHYGMDSNTGELFF
TRBJ1-1	-	TRBV7-6	CASKDGHKAFF
TRBJ2-1	-	TRBV5-4	CASSLRGSSYNEQFF
TRBJ1-1	-	TRBV5-8	CASSVDWGRDTEAFF
TRBJ2-3	-	TRBV11-2	CASSLDSLLTDTQYF
TRBJ2-7	TRBD2	TRBV4-2	CASSQDWAGGWYEQYF
TRBJ2-7	-	TRBV29-1	CSVTDSYEQYF
TRBJ1-4	TRBD1	TRBV28	CASSGPGTGVEKLFF
TRBJ1-5	TRBD1	TRBV28	CASSATGGGQPQHF
TRBJ2-1	-	TRBV7-9	CASSFGGTYNEQFF
TRBJ2-3	-	TRBV2	CASGPLGERMADTQYF
TRBJ2-7	TRBD2	TRBV7-9	CASSPLLGLAGGPYEQYF
TRBJ1-2	-	TRBV5-3	CARSASVGYGYTF
TRBJ2-3	-	TRBV21-1	CASSPCPGWDTSTDTQYF
TRBJ2-2	TRBD1	TRBV2	CASRDRGIGGELFF
TRBJ2-1	TRBD1	TRBV7-2	CASSSPGQGNEQFF
TRBJ1-1	-	TRBV3-1/TRBV3-2	CASSQGWGPEDTEAFF
TRBJ2-3	-	TRBV3-1/TRBV3-2	CASSHREGTDTQYF
TRBJ2-5	-	TRBV3-1/TRBV3-2	CASSAGAGGLLQTQYF
TRBJ1-5	-	TRBV30	CAWSPISSNQPQHF
TRBJ2-5	TRBD2	TRBV6-1	CASSEAGLAGETQYF
TRBJ2-1	-	TRBV11-2	CASSPHAGSNEQFF
TRBJ2-7	-	TRBV18	CASSPDRNEQYF
TRBJ2-2	-	TRBV7-8	CASSLGVGGRQAGELFF
TRBJ1-1	-	TRBV25-1	CASRTAGDRTEAFF
TRBJ1-4	TRBD1	TRBV19	CASSIGRGRGEKLFF
TRBJ1-2	TRBD1	TRBV2	CASSHKTGYGYTF
TRBJ1-5	TRBD1	TRBV24-1	CATSPRDRGDQPQHF
TRBJ2-3	-	TRBV29-1	CSVDSGHSAADTQYF
TRBJ2-5	TRBD1	TRBV7-9	CASSLRTGQETQYF
TRBJ1-4	-	TRBV7-9	CASSSPGANEKLFF